A single sample gave rise to the 29 T cell receptor beta chains below, sequenced in a study of circulating and synovial CD4+ cells in juvenile arthritis. Clones were read by immunoSEQ multiplex PCR, and TCRdb kept only the in-frame ones, dropping some. This sample carries under 35,000 clones, 80% to 95% of them seen once, and the ten largest clones take 2.5% to 3%. Sequencing was done on a sample of CD4+ T cells from blood. These receptor sequences come from a human donor with juvenile idiopathic arthritis.

The chain uses TRBV27 and TRBJ2-7; tentatively, D is TRBD2 (6 bases). V lost 6 bases to trimming and J lost 3 bases, with 18 bases between them. In germline, CDR1 is MNHEY, CDR2 SMNVEV (reference sequence). This CDR3 has 15 amino acids. Here the CDR3 DNA reads TGTGCCAGCAGCCCGGACTACCACTCTATCTACGAGCAGTACTTC. Translated, it gives CASSPDYHSIYEQYF.

The rearrangement joins TRBV4-2 to TRBJ2-3, with 13 bases aligning to TRBD2. The CDR3 sequence is 18 residues long. V was pared by 3 bases and J by 4 bases, with 10 bases of the junction left unmatched. In germline, CDR1 is LGHNA, CDR2 YNFKEQ. Here the CDR3 reads CASSHKPRTSGSADTQYF. DNA of the CDR3: TGTGCCAGCAGCCACAAACCTCGGACTAGCGGGAGTGCAGATACGCAGTATTTT.

This clone showed up just once. V gene TRBV5-1 combines with J gene TRBJ2-7; 9 bases are shared with TRBD2. V gave up 0 bases and J gave up 2 bases; unmatched junction bases: 15. From germline, CDR1 is SGHRS and CDR2 YFSETQ. The CDR3 totals 19 residues. The CDR3: CASSLGIAGADLIAYEQYF. The DNA of the CDR3 is TGCGCCAGCAGCTTGGGGATAGCGGGAGCCGATTTGATAGCCTACGAGCAGTACTTC. The full variable domain, with the rest looked up from reference TRBV5-1 and TRBJ2-7, is KAGVTQTPRYLIKTRGQQVTLSCSPISGHRSVSWYQQTPGQGLQFLFEYFSETQRNKGNFPGRFSGRQFSNSRSEMNVSTLELGDSALYLCASSLGIAGADLIAYEQYFGPGTRLTVT.

This chain uses TRBV19 with TRBJ2-1; 11 positions agree with TRBD1. This CDR3 is 15 amino acids long. The V gene's germline CDR1 is LNHDA and CDR2 SQIVND (reference sequence). V shed 6 bases and J 3 bases; nucleotides not matched to a gene: 4. CDR3 DNA: TGTGCCAGTAGGGACAGGGGGCTTTTCTACAATGAGCAGTTCTTC. This codes for CASRDRGLFYNEQFF.

The J gene is TRBJ2-1, the V gene TRBV5-4; 9 positions agree with TRBD2. This CDR3 is built from 16 residues. Germline CDR1 SGHNT, CDR2 YYREEE (reference sequence). The J segment lost 3 bases and the V segment lost 4 bases, leaving 8 bases of the junction unmatched. CDR3 amino acids: CASSLDTSGHYNEQFF. As DNA, the CDR3 is TGTGCCAGCAGCCTAGATACTAGCGGGCACTACAATGAGCAGTTCTTC.

The chain has TRBV11-2 and TRBJ2-1; TRBD1 might be the D (6 bases). Germline loops: CDR1 SGHAT, CDR2 FQNNGV. Trimming pared 5 bases from V and 16 bases from J, leaving 21 bases between. This CDR3 is built from 13 residues. DNA of the CDR3: TGTGCCAGCAGCGCCCAACAGGGAAGCGCATTTTTCTTC. Protein sequence: CASSAQQGSAFFF.

This chain uses TRBV11-2 with TRBJ2-5, with 8 bases that match TRBD2. CDR3 length equals 18 residues. J gave up 0 bases and V 1 base, and 10 bases lay outside the gene matches. The V gene's germline CDR1 is SGHAT and CDR2 FQNNGV. CDR3 DNA sequence: TGTGCCAGCAGCTTAGGTCGGCGGGAGGTCCCATACCAAGAGACCCAGTACTTC. Its translation is CASSLGRREVPYQETQYF.

The rearrangement uses TRBV2 and TRBJ1-5, with D possibly TRBD1 on 5 matching bases. The CDR3 is 13 amino acids. V lost 6 bases to trimming and J lost 6 bases, with 12 bases between them. Germline loops: CDR1 SNHLY, CDR2 FYNNEI. Here the CDR3 reads CASRGPLGQPQHF. The CDR3 DNA is TGTGCCAGCAGGGGGCCCCTTGGTCAGCCCCAGCATTTT.

The genes are TRBV7-3 and TRBJ2-5; D unresolved. This CDR3 is built from 15 residues. The ends were cut back, 5 bases at V and 2 bases at J, with 15 bases in the middle. The germline V gene has CDR1 SGHTA and CDR2 FQGTGA. The CDR3 here is CASSRNSLSQETQYF. CDR3 nucleotide sequence: TGTGCCAGCAGCCGTAATAGTTTATCACAAGAGACCCAGTACTTC.

This clone has a single count. This chain joins TRBV5-1 and TRBJ2-7; 16 nucleotides align to TRBD2. J lost 3 bases, V lost 4 bases, and 4 bases had no gene match. CDR3 size: 16 residues. Per the germline V gene, CDR1 is SGHRS and CDR2 is YFSETQ. For the CDR3, the DNA is TGCGCCAGCAGCACCGGGACTAGCGGGAGGGTCTACGAGCAGTACTTC. It codes for CASSTGTSGRVYEQYF.

The rearrangement joins TRBV29-1 to TRBJ2-5; D possibly corresponds to TRBD1 (5 bases). The DNA end favors TRBJ2-7, so the J call may be wrong. CDR3 length: 11 residues. Per germline, CDR1 SQVTM and CDR2 ANQGSEA. The CDR3 DNA sequence: TGCAGCGTTGGGGGCAAGTACGAGCAGTACTTC. Translating it yields CSVGGKYEQYF.

This chain joins TRBV2 and TRBJ2-7; TRBD1 might be the D (5 bases). CDR1 and CDR2 (germline): SNHLY, FYNNEI. The V and J ends lost 2 bases and 5 bases respectively, with 7 bases between them. This CDR3 comprises 12 residues. Written as DNA, the CDR3 is TGTGCCAGCAGTGAACAAGGGGACGAGCAGTACTTC. This codes for CASSEQGDEQYF.

The chain employs TRBV28 and TRBJ2-2; TRBD1 matches 9 bases. The CDR3 spans 14 residues. Germline V gene lookup returns CDR1 MDHEN and CDR2 SYDVKM. V shed 5 bases, J shed 10 bases, and the junction held 8 bases outside the gene matches. CDR3 sequence (DNA): TGTGCCAGCAGTCCATGGGACAGGGTAATGGAGCTGTTTTTT. Translation: CASSPWDRVMELFF.

A single count supports this clone. The V and J genes are TRBV6-1 and TRBJ1-3; D remains unclear. The CDR3 covers 12 residues. Germline CDR1 MNHNS, CDR2 SASEGT. With 2 bases removed from V and 10 bases from J, the gap between germline ends came to 9 bases. The CDR3 protein is CASSEISGTIYF. The CDR3 DNA follows: TGTGCCAGCAGTGAAATTTCAGGTACCATATATTTT.

V usage is TRBV7-9 and J usage is TRBJ2-2, with D possibly TRBD2 on 6 matching bases. Germline-derived CDR1 and CDR2 are SEHNR and FQNEAQ (reference sequence). The CDR3 runs to 16 residues. Trimming took 2 bases from V and 4 from J, leaving 14 bases between them. The CDR3 DNA sequence: TGTGCCAGCAGCTTATGGGGGAGGCGGCGCACCGGGGAGCTGTTTTTT. Translation: CASSLWGRRRTGELFF.

This clone was counted a single time. V and J are TRBV27 and TRBJ2-7; possible D gene TRBD1, 6 bases. The V gene's germline CDR1 is MNHEY and CDR2 SMNVEV (reference sequence). V lost 5 bases, J lost 12 bases, and 17 bases lay in between. This CDR3 is 12 amino acids long. The CDR3 nucleotides are TGTGCCAGCAGTGCCATCCAGGGGCCCCGGTACTTC. This gives the protein CASSAIQGPRYF.

This chain connects TRBV27 to TRBJ2-1; perhaps TRBD2 as D (6 bases). This CDR3 is built from 15 residues. Germline lookup yields CDR1 MNHEY and CDR2 SMNVEV (reference sequence). Trimming left V 5 bases short and J 7 bases short, with 18 bases between. Here the CDR3 reads CASSVRGTGRNEQFF. The CDR3 coding sequence is TGTGCCAGCAGTGTGAGAGGTACGGGGAGGAATGAGCAGTTCTTC.

This chain links TRBV15 with TRBJ2-7, with 7 nucleotides matching TRBD1. Per the germline V gene, CDR1 is LNHNV and CDR2 is YYDKDF (reference sequence). Trimming removed 0 bases from V and 4 bases from J; junction bases left unmatched: 6. This CDR3 has 15 amino acids. In nucleotides, the CDR3 is TGTGCCACCAGCAGAGAGAGGGGACAGAGATACGAGCAGTACTTC. Translating it yields CATSRERGQRYEQYF.

The V gene is TRBV29-1, the J gene TRBJ2-7, with 7 positions matching TRBD2. The CDR3 totals 13 residues. Per the germline V gene, CDR1 is SQVTM and CDR2 is ANQGSEA. V shed 7 bases and J 3 bases; nucleotides not matched to a gene: 9. CDR3 in amino acids: CSGRLRGGYEQYF. DNA of the CDR3: TGCAGCGGGCGACTTCGCGGGGGCTACGAGCAGTACTTC.

This clone occurred once. This sequence joins TRBV2 and TRBJ2-1; unclear D gene. Germline CDR1 and CDR2: SNHLY and FYNNEI. The V end was cut by 4 bases, the J end by 2 bases, with 12 bases between. CDR3 length equals 15 residues. The CDR3 DNA reads as TGTGCCAGCAGTGTGAGGATCTCGCCCTACAATGAGCAGTTCTTC. The encoded protein is CASSVRISPYNEQFF. Full variable domain (remainder filled in from reference TRBV2 and TRBJ2-1): EPEVTQTPSHQVTQMGQEVILRCVPISNHLYFYWYRQILGQKVEFLVSFYNNEISEKSEIFDDQFSVERPDGSNFTLKIRSTKLEDSAMYFCASSVRISPYNEQFFGPGTRLTVL.

The rearrangement joins TRBV7-2 to TRBJ2-5, with TRBD1 matching 10 bases. The junction had 4 bases not matched to a gene; V was cut back by 5 bases and J by 4 bases. The CDR3 sequence is 14 residues long. The germline V gene encodes CDR1 SGHTA and CDR2 FQGNSA. The CDR3, as DNA: TGTGCCAGCAGCATCCGGGACAGGGGAGAGACCCAGTACTTC. As protein: CASSIRDRGETQYF.

The chain joins TRBV6-1 to TRBJ1-4; D gene uncertain. CDR3 length: 13 residues. Germline values: CDR1 MNHNS, CDR2 SASEGT. V gave up 7 bases and J gave up 0 bases, with 6 bases separating them. The CDR3 DNA is TGTGCCAGCATGCGGGCAACTAATGAAAAACTGTTTTTT. Its translation: CASMRATNEKLFF.

The chain combines TRBV5-1 with TRBJ2-6; no reliable D call. V was cut by 2 bases and J by 0 bases, with 9 bases left in between. This CDR3 contains 16 residues. Germline loops: CDR1 SGHRS, CDR2 YFSETQ. The CDR3 loop is CASSFTVDSGANVLTF. The CDR3 region has the DNA TGCGCCAGCAGCTTTACGGTCGACTCTGGGGCCAACGTCCTGACTTTC.

The rearrangement joins TRBV11-2 to TRBJ2-7; TRBD2 matches 12 bases. The germline gives CDR1 SGHAT, CDR2 FQNNGV. The CDR3 covers 15 residues. V lost 5 bases and J lost 7; bases outside the gene matches: 9. CDR3 nucleotide sequence: TGTGCCAGCAGCCACGATCTAGCGGGAGGGAGGGAGCAGTACTTC. It is translated as CASSHDLAGGREQYF. The entire variable domain, with the rest obtained from reference TRBV11-2 and TRBJ2-7, is as follows: EAGVAQSPRYKIIEKRQSVAFWCNPISGHATLYWYQQILGQGPKLLIQFQNNGVVDDSQLPKDRFSAERLKGVDSTLKIQPAKLEDSAVYLCASSHDLAGGREQYFGPGTRLTVT.

V is TRBV4-2 and J is TRBJ2-3; 12 positions agree with TRBD2. V shed 4 bases, J shed 6 bases, and the junction held 8 bases outside the gene matches. CDR3 size: 16 residues. Germline assignment: CDR1 LGHNA and CDR2 YNFKEQ. The DNA of the CDR3 is TGTGCCAGCAGCCGCGGACTAGCGGGACAAGGGGATACGCAGTATTTT. Its protein is CASSRGLAGQGDTQYF.

The chain recombines TRBV18 with TRBJ2-7, with D perhaps TRBD1 (7 bases). Germline V CDR1 and CDR2: KGHSH, LQKENI. This CDR3 is built from 16 residues. V lost 3 bases and J 0 bases, leaving 15 bases between the germline ends. The CDR3 DNA sequence: TGTGCCAGCTCACCCAGGGGGGCGCTCATCTCCTACGAGCAGTACTTC. As protein: CASSPRGALISYEQYF.

V is TRBV21-1 and J is TRBJ1-2. TRBV21-1 is a listed pseudogene. The CDR3 is 13 residues long. In nucleotides, the CDR3 is TGTGCCAGCAGCAAAGCGCCGGGTAGTCATGGCACCTTC. The encoded protein is CASSKAPGSHGTF.

As regards this clone: Other DNA sequences in this sample translate to the same CDR3. The rearrangement links TRBV6-1 to TRBJ2-2, with a tentative D call TRBD1 (5 bases). The V gene's germline CDR1 is MNHNS and CDR2 SASEGT. The V end was cut by 2 bases, the J end by 0 bases, with 10 bases between. The CDR3 has 16 residues. The CDR3 coding sequence is TGTGCCAGCAGTGAACAGGGCAGGGCGAACACCGGGGAGCTGTTTTTT. The encoded protein is CASSEQGRANTGELFF.

The rearrangement uses TRBV4-1 and TRBJ2-1; 7 bases agree with TRBD2. In germline, CDR1 is MGHRA, CDR2 YSYEKL. This CDR3 is 18 amino acids long. The V and J ends lost 4 bases and 3 bases, in that order; junction bases with no gene match: 15. CDR3 nucleotide sequence: TGCGCCAGCAGCCGTCTGGTCGGGGGGAGACCAAACTACAATGAGCAGTTCTTC. Translated, it gives CASSRLVGGRPNYNEQFF.